This T cell receptor (beta chain) was captured by sequencing in a study of blood T cell repertoires in COVID-19. Only a few counts were recorded for this clone. J gave up 3 bases and V 4 bases, and 8 bases lay outside the gene matches. The CDR3 runs 14 residues. CDR1 and CDR2 from the germline V gene are SQVTM and ANQGSEA. The table came from immunoSEQ multiplex PCR; TCRdb's copy has only in-frame clones and leaves some out. Altogether some 190,000 clones are present, 82% being singletons, with the ten largest covering roughly a tenth. The receptor comes from a woman aged 80 or over with active or convalescent COVID-19. The chain is built from TRBV29-1 and TRBJ1-1; 7 positions match TRBD1. Sequenced: peripheral blood. The CDR3 is CSVARGAVDTEAFF. CDR3 sequence (DNA): TGCAGCGTTGCCAGGGGGGCAGTTGACACTGAAGCTTTCTTT.